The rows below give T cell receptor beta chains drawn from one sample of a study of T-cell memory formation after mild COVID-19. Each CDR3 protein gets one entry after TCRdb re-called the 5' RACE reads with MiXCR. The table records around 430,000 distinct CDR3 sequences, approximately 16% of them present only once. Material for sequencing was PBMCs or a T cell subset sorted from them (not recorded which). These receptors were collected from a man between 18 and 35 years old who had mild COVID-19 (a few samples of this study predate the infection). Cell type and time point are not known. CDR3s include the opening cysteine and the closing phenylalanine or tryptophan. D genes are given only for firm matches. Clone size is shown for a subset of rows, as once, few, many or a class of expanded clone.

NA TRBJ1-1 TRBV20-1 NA CSARDFRRQRLNTESFF TGCAGTGCTAGAGATTTCAGGCGACAGAGACTGAACACTGAATCTTTCTTT
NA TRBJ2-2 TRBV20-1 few CSARGSRGDPRASTGELFF TGCAGTGCTAGAGGGAGTCGGGGCGACCCTAGGGCAAGCACCGGGGAGCTGTTTTTT
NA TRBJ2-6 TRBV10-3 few CAISEGHFSGANVLTF TGTGCCATCAGTGAAGGACATTTCTCTGGGGCCAACGTCCTGACTTTC
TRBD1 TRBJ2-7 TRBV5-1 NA CASSLGGQPGHEQYF TGCGCCAGCAGCTTGGGGGGACAGCCGGGACACGAGCAGTACTTC
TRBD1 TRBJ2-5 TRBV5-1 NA CASSPVPGQGTETQYF TGCGCCAGCAGCCCCGTCCCGGGACAGGGAACAGAGACCCAGTACTTC
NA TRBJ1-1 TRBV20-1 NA CSARGIQGRTEAFF TGCAGTGCTAGAGGTATTCAGGGGAGGACTGAAGCTTTCTTT
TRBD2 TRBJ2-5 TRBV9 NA CASSASGGALETQYF TGTGCCAGCAGCGCTAGCGGGGGGGCCTTGGAGACCCAGTACTTC
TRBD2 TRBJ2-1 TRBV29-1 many CSAGLAGVSQFF TGCAGCGCCGGCTTAGCGGGGGTTTCGCAGTTCTTC
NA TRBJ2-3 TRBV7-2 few CASSLALSTQYF TGTGCCAGCAGCTTAGCACTCAGCACGCAGTATTTT
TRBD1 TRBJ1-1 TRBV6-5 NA CASSYADRGPFF TGTGCCAGCAGTTACGCCGACAGGGGCCCTTTCTTT
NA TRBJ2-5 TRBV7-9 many CASSLSPRGETQYF TGTGCCAGCAGCTTATCGCCCAGGGGTGAGACCCAGTACTTC
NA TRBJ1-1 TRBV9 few CASSVGPSGVGMNTEAFF TGTGCCAGCAGCGTAGGCCCCTCGGGAGTTGGAATGAACACTGAAGCTTTCTTT
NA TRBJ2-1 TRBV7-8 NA CASSLAFRVRQFF TGTGCCAGCAGCTTAGCGTTCAGGGTAAGGCAGTTCTTC
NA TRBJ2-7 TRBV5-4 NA CASSFLGSLGSYEQYF TGTGCCAGCAGCTTTCTGGGTTCGTTGGGAAGCTACGAGCAGTACTTC
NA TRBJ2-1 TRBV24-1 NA CATSDVKNEQFF TGTGCCACCAGTGACGTTAAGAATGAGCAGTTCTTC
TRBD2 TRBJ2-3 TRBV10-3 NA CAIREGLAGITDTQYF TGTGCCATCAGAGAGGGACTAGCGGGGATAACAGATACGCAGTATTTT
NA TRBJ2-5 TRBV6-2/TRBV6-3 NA CASSYPPLVETQYF TGTGCCAGCAGTTACCCTCCCCTAGTGGAGACCCAGTACTTC
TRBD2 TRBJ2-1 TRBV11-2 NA CASSARALAGHDEQFF TGTGCCAGCAGCGCTCGGGCACTAGCGGGGCATGATGAGCAGTTCTTC
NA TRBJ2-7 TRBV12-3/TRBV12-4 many CASSPLKSTYEQYF TGTGCCAGCAGCCCACTAAAATCCACCTACGAGCAGTACTTC
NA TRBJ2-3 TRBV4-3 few CASSQGPGGADTQYF TGCGCCAGCAGCCAGGGTCCTGGGGGCGCAGATACGCAGTATTTT
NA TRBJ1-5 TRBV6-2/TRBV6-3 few CASSLPGRGAQPQHF TGTGCCAGCAGCCTCCCGGGCCGGGGGGCTCAGCCCCAGCATTTT
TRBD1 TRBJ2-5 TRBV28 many CASSLGQGDETQYF TGTGCCAGCAGTTTAGGGCAGGGGGATGAGACCCAGTACTTC
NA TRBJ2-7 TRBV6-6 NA CASSNGQSRGEQYF TGTGCCAGCAGTAATGGACAGAGCAGGGGAGAGCAGTACTTC
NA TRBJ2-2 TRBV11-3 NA CASQGQNTGELFF TGTGCCAGCCAGGGACAGAACACCGGGGAGCTGTTTTTT
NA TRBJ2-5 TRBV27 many CASSSAGQPLRGAQYF TGTGCCAGCAGTTCTGCGGGACAGCCTTTGAGGGGGGCCCAGTACTTC
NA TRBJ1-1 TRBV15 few CATSRGYEAFF TGTGCCACCAGCAGAGGCTATGAAGCTTTCTTT
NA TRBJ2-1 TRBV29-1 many CSVDRNSYNEQFF TGCAGCGTTGACAGGAACAGCTACAATGAGCAGTTCTTC
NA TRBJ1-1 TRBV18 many CASSPQGFAAFF TGTGCCAGCTCACCCCAGGGGTTCGCAGCTTTCTTT
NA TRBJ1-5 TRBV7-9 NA CASSSPESNQPQHF TGTGCCAGCAGCTCCCCGGAGAGCAATCAGCCCCAGCATTTT
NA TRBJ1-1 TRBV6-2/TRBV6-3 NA CASSWGGVTAEAFF TGTGCCAGCAGTTGGGGGGGGGTGACGGCTGAAGCTTTCTTT
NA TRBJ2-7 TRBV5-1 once CASSPGGGGVSYEQYF TGCGCCAGCAGCCCCGGGGGTGGTGGAGTCTCCTACGAGCAGTACTTC
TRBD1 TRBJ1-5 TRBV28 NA CASSPEDRASNQPQHF TGTGCCAGCAGTCCCGAGGACAGGGCTAGCAATCAGCCCCAGCATTTT
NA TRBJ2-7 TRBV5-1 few CASSLVRGTHEQYF TGCGCCAGCAGCTTGGTTCGGGGGACCCACGAGCAGTACTTC
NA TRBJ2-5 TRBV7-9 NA CASSFWSVETQYF TGTGCCAGCAGCTTTTGGTCTGTTGAGACCCAGTACTTC
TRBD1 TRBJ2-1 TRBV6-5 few CASSARQGGNNEQFF TGTGCCAGCAGCGCCCGACAGGGTGGCAACAATGAGCAGTTCTTC
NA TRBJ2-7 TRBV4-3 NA CASSQEGGGSGHYEQYF TGCGCCAGCAGCCAAGAAGGGGGTGGATCAGGACATTACGAGCAGTACTTC
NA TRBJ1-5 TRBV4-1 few CASSHSGWSNQPQHF TGCGCCAGCAGCCATTCAGGGTGGAGCAATCAGCCCCAGCATTTT
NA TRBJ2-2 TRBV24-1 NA CATSDWREHGELFF TGTGCCACCAGTGATTGGAGGGAACACGGGGAGCTGTTTTTT
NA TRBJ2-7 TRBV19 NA CASSPTGTLIYEQYF TGTGCCAGTAGTCCCACCGGGACACTCATCTACGAGCAGTACTTC
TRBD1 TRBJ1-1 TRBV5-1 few CASSTTPGTDFETEAFF TGCGCCAGCAGCACCACCCCCGGGACAGATTTCGAGACTGAAGCTTTCTTT
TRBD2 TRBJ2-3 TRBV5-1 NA CASSGDRGADTQYF TGCGCCAGTAGCGGGGATAGGGGCGCAGATACGCAGTATTTT
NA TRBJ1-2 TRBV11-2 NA CASSLDRWGSGGYTF TGTGCCAGCAGCTTAGATCGGTGGGGATCGGGCGGCTACACCTTC
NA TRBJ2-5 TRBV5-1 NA CASSLASEETQYF TGCGCCAGCAGCTTGGCGTCAGAAGAGACCCAGTACTTC
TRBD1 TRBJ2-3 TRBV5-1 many CASSLGQGARDTQYF TGCGCCAGCAGCTTGGGACAGGGGGCGAGAGATACGCAGTATTTT
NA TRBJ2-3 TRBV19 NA CASSNKAGTAGTQYF TGTGCCAGTAGTAACAAGGCCGGGACAGCGGGTACGCAGTATTTT
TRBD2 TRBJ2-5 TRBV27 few CASSLGFSGLETQYF TGTGCCAGCAGTTTGGGTTTTAGCGGGCTAGAGACCCAGTACTTC
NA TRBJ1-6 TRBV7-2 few CASGVIGDSPLHF TGTGCCAGCGGGGTTATCGGGGATTCACCCCTCCACTTT
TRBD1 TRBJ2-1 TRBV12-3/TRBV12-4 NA CASSPPRDRVGNEQFF TGTGCCAGCAGTCCACCCCGGGACAGGGTTGGTAATGAGCAGTTCTTC
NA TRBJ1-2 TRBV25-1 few CASSEGSAGWGGYTF TGTGCCAGCAGTGAAGGGTCGGCAGGGTGGGGTGGCTACACCTTC
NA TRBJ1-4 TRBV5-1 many CASSFQFNNEKLFF TGCGCCAGCAGCTTTCAGTTTAACAATGAAAAACTGTTTTTT